This T cell receptor (beta chain) was profiled in a study of cytomegalovirus exposure and HLA in healthy donors. Study in general: As released early, the data held 80 million to 90 million unique TCRs from HLA-typed donors.

Primers: 60 Vbeta forward and 13 Jbeta reverse. Original processing methods: In a later analysis, around 10 million of approximately 81 million unique beta chains occurred in at least two donors. Data came from immunoSEQ multiplex PCR; TCRdb stores just in-frame clones and leaves some out. Clone size and V and J calls were adopted from that table, with D and trimming inferred from the DNA. The sample yields fewer than 140,000 clones, more than 60% seen once. The trim removed 9 bases at V and 4 bases at J, leaving 13 bases unmatched. This CDR3 spans 15 amino acids. Germline V gene data show CDR1 as LNHDA and CDR2 as SQIVND (reference sequence). This clone was seen only once. What it binds is not known. Study-level results: Testing in vitro showed a few CMV-associated chains specific for CMV antigens. Per published reports, the classifier diagnosed cytomegalovirus status with high specificity and sensitivity.

The sequencing sample was made of PBMCs. The receptor was derived from a middle-aged man in good health and CMV-seronegative. This chain links TRBV19 with TRBJ1-2; the match to TRBD1 covers 8 bases. The CDR3 DNA follows: TGTGCCAGCCACCCTTTCAGGGGGCGCTCCTATGGCTACACCTTC. This translates into CASHPFRGRSYGYTF.